This paragraph reports one T cell receptor (beta chain). This specimen belongs to a study of identifying expanded T cells in peripheral blood. CDR1 is SGHVS, CDR2 FQNEAQ, per germline. There are 20 residues in the CDR3. After removal of 7 bases from V and 1 base from J, the junction contained 20 bases not matched to a gene. Generated by immunoSEQ multiplex PCR, the TCRdb table keeps only in-frame clones and is missing some. The sample lists roughly 96,000 clones; approximately 91% were seen once. The source material was blood. V gene TRBV7-8 combines with J gene TRBJ2-3, with 10 bases that match TRBD2. This sequence originates from a person between 18 and 75 years old in good health. The CDR3 here is CASTNRGRAGGPSGTDTQYF. The CDR3, as DNA: TGTGCCAGCACCAATAGAGGGAGAGCGGGAGGGCCGTCTGGCACAGATACGCAGTATTTT.